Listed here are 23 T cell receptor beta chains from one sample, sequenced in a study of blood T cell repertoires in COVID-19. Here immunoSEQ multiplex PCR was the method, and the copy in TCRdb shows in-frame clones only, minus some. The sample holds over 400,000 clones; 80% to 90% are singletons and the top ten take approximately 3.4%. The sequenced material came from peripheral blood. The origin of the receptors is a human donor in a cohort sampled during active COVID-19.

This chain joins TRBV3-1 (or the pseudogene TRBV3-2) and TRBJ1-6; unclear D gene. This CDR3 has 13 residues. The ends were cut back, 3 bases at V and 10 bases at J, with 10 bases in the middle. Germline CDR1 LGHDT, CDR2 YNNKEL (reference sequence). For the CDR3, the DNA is TGTGCCAGCAGCCAGCCCTCGCGGTCACCCCTCCACTTT. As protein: CASSQPSRSPLHF.

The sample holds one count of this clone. This chain's CDR3 is CASSVGVGGGSTDTQYF. CDR3 DNA: TGTGCCAGCAGCGTAGGGGTCGGCGGAGGAAGCACAGATACGCAGTATTTT. The chain couples TRBV9 to TRBJ2-3; the D gene is possibly TRBD2 (5 bases). Trimming removed 0 bases from V and 0 bases from J, with 14 bases in between. There are 17 residues in the CDR3. Germline assignment: CDR1 SGDLS and CDR2 YYNGEE.

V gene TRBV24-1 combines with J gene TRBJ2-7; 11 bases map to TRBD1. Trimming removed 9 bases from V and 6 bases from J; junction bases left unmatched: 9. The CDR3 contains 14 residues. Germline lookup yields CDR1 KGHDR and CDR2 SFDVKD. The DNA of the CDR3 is TGTGCCACCGCCTGGACAGGGGGCTTCTGCGAGCAGTACTTC. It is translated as CATAWTGGFCEQYF.

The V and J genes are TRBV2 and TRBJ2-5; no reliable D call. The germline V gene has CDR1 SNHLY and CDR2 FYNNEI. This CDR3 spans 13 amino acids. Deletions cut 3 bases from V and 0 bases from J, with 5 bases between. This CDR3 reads CASSDGYQETQYF. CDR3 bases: TGTGCCAGCAGTGACGGGTACCAAGAGACCCAGTACTTC.

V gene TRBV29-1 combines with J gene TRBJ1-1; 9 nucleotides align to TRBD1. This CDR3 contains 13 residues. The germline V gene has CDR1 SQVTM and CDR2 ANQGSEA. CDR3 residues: CTTGTGMNTEAFF. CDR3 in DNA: TGCACGACCGGGACAGGGATGAACACTGAAGCTTTCTTT. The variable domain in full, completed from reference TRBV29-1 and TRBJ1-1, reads SAVISQKPSRDICQRGTSLTIQCQVDSQVTMMFWYRQQPGQSLTLIATANQGSEATYESGFVIDKFPISRPNLTFSTLTVSNMSPEDSSIYLCTTGTGMNTEAFFGQGTRLTVV.

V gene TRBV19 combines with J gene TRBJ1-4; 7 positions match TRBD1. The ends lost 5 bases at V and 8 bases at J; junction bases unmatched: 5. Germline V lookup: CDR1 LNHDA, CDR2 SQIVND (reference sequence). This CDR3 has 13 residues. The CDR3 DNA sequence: TGTGCCAGTAGTTCAACGGGACAGGAAAAACTGTTTTTT. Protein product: CASSSTGQEKLFF.

The DNA for the CDR3 is TGTGCCAGCAGTTATACTAGCTTTTCGCCCTACGAGCAGTACTTC. This encodes CASSYTSFSPYEQYF. This sequence joins TRBV6-5 and TRBJ2-7, with a tentative D call TRBD2 (6 bases). The length of the CDR3 is 15 residues. Germline V gene sequence: CDR1 MNHEY, CDR2 SVGAGI. The germline V and J ends were trimmed by 3 bases and 2 bases, with 14 bases remaining between them.

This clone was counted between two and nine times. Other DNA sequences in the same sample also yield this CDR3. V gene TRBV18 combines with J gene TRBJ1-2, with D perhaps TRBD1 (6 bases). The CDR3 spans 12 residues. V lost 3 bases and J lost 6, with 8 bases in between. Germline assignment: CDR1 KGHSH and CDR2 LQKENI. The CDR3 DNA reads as TGTGCCAGCTCACCGACAGGAGATGGCTACACCTTC. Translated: CASSPTGDGYTF.

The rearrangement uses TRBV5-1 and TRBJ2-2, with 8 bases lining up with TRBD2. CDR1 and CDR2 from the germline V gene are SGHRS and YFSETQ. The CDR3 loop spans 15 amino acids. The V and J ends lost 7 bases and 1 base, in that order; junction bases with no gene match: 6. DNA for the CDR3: TGCGCCAGCGTGGCGGGAGGACAGAACACCGGGGAGCTGTTTTTT. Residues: CASVAGGQNTGELFF.

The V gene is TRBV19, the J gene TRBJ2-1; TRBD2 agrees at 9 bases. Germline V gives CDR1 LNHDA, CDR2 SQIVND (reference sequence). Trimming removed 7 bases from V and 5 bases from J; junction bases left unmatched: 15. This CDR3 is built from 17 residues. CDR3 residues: CASTITGTSLTNNEQFF. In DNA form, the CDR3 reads TGTGCCAGTACCATTACCGGGACTAGCTTAACTAACAATGAGCAGTTCTTC.

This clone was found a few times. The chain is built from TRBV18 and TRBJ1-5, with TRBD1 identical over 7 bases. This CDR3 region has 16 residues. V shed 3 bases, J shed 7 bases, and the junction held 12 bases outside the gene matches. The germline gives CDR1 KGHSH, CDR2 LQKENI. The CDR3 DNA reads TGTGCCAGCTCACCTCTCTCAGGGGACAGATACCAGCCCCAGCATTTT. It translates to CASSPLSGDRYQPQHF. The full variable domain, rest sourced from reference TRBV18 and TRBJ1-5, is NAGVMQNPRHLVRRRGQEARLRCSPMKGHSHVYWYRQLPEEGLKFMVYLQKENIIDESGMPKERFSAEFPKEGPSILRIQQVVRGDSAAYFCASSPLSGDRYQPQHFGDGTRLSIL.

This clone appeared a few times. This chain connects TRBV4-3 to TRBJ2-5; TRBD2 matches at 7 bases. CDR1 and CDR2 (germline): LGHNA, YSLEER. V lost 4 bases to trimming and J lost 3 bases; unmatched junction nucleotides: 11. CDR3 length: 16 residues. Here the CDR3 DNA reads TGCGCCAGCAGCCTTTCGATCAGCGGGACCAAAGAGACCCAGTACTTC. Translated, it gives CASSLSISGTKETQYF.

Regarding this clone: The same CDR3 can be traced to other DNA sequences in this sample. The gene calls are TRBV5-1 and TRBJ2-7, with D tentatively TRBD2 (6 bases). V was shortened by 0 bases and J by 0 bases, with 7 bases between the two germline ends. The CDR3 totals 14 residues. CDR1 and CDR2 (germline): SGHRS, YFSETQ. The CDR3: CASSLDGSSYEQYF. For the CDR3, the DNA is TGCGCCAGCAGCTTGGACGGGAGCTCCTACGAGCAGTACTTC.

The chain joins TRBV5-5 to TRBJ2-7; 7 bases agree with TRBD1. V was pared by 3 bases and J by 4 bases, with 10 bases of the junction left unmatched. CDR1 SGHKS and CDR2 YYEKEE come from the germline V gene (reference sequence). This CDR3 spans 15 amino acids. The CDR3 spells CASSSIGDSFYEQYF. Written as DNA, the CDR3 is TGTGCCAGCAGCTCCATCGGGGACAGCTTTTACGAGCAGTACTTC.

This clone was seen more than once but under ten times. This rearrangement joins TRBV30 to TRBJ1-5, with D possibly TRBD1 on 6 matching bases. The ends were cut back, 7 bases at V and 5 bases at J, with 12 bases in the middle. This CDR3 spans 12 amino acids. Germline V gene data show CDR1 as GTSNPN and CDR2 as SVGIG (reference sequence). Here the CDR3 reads CAFRQVDQPQHF. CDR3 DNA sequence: TGTGCCTTTAGACAGGTCGATCAGCCCCAGCATTTT.

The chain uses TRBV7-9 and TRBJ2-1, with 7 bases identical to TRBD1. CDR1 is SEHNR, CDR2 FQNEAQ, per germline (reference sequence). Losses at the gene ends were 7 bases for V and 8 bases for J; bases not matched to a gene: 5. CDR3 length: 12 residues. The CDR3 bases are TGTGCCAGCACCGACAGGGAGTATGAGCAGTTCTTC. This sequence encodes CASTDREYEQFF. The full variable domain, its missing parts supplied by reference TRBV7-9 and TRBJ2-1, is DTGVSQNPRHKITKRGQNVTFRCDPISEHNRLYWYRQTLGQGPEFLTYFQNEAQLEKSRLLSDRFSAERPKGSFSTLEIQRTEQGDSAMYLCASTDREYEQFFGPGTRLTVL.

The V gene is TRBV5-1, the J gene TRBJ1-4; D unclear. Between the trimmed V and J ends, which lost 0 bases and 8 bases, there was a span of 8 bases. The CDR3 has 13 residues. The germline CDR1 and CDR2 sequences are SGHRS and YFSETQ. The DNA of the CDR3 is TGCGCCAGCAGCTTGGCCGGGAAGGAAAAACTGTTTTTT. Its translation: CASSLAGKEKLFF. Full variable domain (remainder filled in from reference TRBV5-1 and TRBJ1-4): KAGVTQTPRYLIKTRGQQVTLSCSPISGHRSVSWYQQTPGQGLQFLFEYFSETQRNKGNFPGRFSGRQFSNSRSEMNVSTLELGDSALYLCASSLAGKEKLFFGSGTQLSVL.

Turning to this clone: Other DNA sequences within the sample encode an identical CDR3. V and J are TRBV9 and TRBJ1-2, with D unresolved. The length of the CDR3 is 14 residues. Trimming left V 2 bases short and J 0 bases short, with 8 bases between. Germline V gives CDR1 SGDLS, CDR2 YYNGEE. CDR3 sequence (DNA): TGTGCCAGCAGCGTGAGTGGAGCTAACTATGGCTACACCTTC. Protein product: CASSVSGANYGYTF. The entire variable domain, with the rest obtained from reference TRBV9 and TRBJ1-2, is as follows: DSGVTQTPKHLITATGQRVTLRCSPRSGDLSVYWYQQSLDQGLQFLIQYYNGEERAKGNILERFSAQQFPDLHSELNLSSLELGDSALYFCASSVSGANYGYTFGSGTRLTVV.

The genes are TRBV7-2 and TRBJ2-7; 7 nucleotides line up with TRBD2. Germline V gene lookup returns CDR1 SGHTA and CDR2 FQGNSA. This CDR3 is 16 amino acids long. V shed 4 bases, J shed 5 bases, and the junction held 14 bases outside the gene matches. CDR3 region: CASSSSYTTGGDEQYF. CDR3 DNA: TGTGCCAGCAGCTCCTCCTATACCACGGGAGGCGACGAGCAGTACTTC.

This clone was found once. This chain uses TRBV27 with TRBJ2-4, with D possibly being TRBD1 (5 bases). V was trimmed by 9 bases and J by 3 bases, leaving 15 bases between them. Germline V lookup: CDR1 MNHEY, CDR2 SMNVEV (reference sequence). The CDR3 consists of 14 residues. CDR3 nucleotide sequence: TGTGCCAGAGACAGTTGTGAACTCAAAAACATTCAGTACTTC. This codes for CARDSCELKNIQYF.

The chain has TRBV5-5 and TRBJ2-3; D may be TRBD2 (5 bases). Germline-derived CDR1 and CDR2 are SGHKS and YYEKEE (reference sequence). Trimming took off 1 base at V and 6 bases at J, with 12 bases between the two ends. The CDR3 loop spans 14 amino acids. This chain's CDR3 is CASSLMTTSDTQYF. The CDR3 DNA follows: TGTGCCAGCAGCTTGATGACTACTTCCGATACGCAGTATTTT.

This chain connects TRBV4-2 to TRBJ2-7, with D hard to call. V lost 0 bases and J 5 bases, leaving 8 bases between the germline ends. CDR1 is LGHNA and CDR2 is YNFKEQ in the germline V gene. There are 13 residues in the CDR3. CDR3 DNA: TGTGCCAGCAGCCAAGACAGATCCCACGAGCAGTACTTC. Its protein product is CASSQDRSHEQYF.

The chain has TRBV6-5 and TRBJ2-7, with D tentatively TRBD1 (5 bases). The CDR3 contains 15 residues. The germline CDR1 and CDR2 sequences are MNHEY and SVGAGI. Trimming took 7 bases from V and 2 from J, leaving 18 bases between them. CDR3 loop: CASIKMDIVPYEQYF. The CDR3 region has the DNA TGTGCCAGCATTAAAATGGACATTGTCCCCTACGAGCAGTACTTC.